The 5 T cell receptor beta chains reported below all come from one sample, sequenced in a study of cytomegalovirus exposure and HLA in healthy donors listed by TCRdb under 2017. Library generation was performed with the immunoSEQ multiplex PCR assay. The multiplex PCR relied on a mix of 60 forward primers for TCR Vbeta segments and 13 reverse primers for TCR Jbeta segments. TCRdb took this table from immuneACCESS and kept in-frame rearrangements with V and J called. Such tables lack part of the clones; where checked against another copy, unresolved V genes explain under half of the gap, and the rest is unexplained. This sample is represented by about 140,000 clones; around 65% of them were singletons. The ten largest clones represent around 2% of the sample. The sequenced sample consisted of PBMCs. The receptors stem from a male donor in good health and CMV-seronegative.

As DNA, the CDR3 is TGTGCCAGCAGTCGACTTATATTGGCCGACGCTAGCACAGATACGCAGTATTTT. Translating gives CASSRLILADASTDTQYF. This sequence joins TRBV9 and TRBJ2-3, with D unresolved. CDR1 is SGDLS and CDR2 is YYNGEE in the germline V gene. V lost 5 bases to trimming and J lost 0 bases, with 22 bases between them. CDR3 size: 18 residues.

The chain is built from TRBV6-4 and TRBJ2-1; unclear D gene. In germline, CDR1 is MRHNA, CDR2 SNTAGT. CDR3 length: 13 residues. V was trimmed by 7 bases and J by 8 bases, leaving 15 bases between them. The CDR3, as DNA: TGTGCCAGCACCACTTATCTGTTAGATGAGCAGTTCTTC. Translation gives CASTTYLLDEQFF.

The chain joins TRBV30 to TRBJ1-4; 9 nucleotides line up with TRBD1. Germline CDR1 reads GTSNPN; CDR2 reads SVGIG (reference sequence). V was pared by 4 bases and J by 8 bases, with 11 bases of the junction left unmatched. The CDR3 is made up of 15 amino acids. The CDR3 is CAWKAPGTGGEKLFF. The CDR3 DNA reads TGTGCCTGGAAGGCTCCGGGAACAGGGGGCGAAAAACTGTTTTTT.

This clone has more than one count but fewer than ten. The junction departs from the called germline gene at one end, perhaps through a read error. The chain couples TRBV19 to TRBJ1-2, with TRBD1 as a possible D gene (6 bases). The CDR3 covers 14 residues. CDR1 is LNHDA, CDR2 SQIVND, per germline (reference sequence). CDR3 in amino acids: CASSPRTAYGGYPF. CDR3 sequence (DNA): TGTGCCAGTAGTCCCAGGACAGCCTATGGTGGCTACCCCTTC. Full variable domain (remainder filled in from reference TRBV19 and TRBJ1-2): DGGITQSPKYLFRKEGQNVTLSCEQNLNHDAMYWYRQDPGQGLRLIYYSQIVNDFQKGDIAEGYSVSREKKESFPLTVTSAQKNPTAFYLCASSPRTAYGGYPFGSGTRLTVV.

The chain uses TRBV28 and TRBJ1-6; the D is unclear. Per germline, CDR1 MDHEN and CDR2 SYDVKM. V lost 2 bases and J 3 bases, leaving 8 bases between the germline ends. This CDR3 is 15 amino acids long. This CDR3 reads CASSLRVVYNSPLHF. CDR3 nucleotides: TGTGCCAGCAGTTTACGGGTGGTCTATAATTCACCCCTCCACTTT.